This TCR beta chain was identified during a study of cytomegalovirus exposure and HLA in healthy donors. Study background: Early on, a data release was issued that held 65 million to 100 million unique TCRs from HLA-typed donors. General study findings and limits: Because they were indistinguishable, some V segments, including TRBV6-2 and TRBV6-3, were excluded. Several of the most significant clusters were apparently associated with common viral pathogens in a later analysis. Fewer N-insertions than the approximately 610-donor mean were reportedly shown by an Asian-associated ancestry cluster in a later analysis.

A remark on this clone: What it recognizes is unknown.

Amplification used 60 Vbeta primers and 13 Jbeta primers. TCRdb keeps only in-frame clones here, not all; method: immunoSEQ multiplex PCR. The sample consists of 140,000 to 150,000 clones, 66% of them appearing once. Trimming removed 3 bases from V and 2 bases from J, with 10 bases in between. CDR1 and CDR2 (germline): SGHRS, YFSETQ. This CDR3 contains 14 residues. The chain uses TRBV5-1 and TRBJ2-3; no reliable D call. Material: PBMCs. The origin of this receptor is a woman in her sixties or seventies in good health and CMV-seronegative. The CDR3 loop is CASSSQSFTDTQYF. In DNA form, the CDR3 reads TGCGCCAGCAGCTCCCAATCATTCACAGATACGCAGTATTTT.